This passage covers 30 T cell receptor beta chains from one sample sequenced in a study of shared clonotypes between healthy human individuals. The protocol was immunoSEQ multiplex PCR, while the TCRdb copy is restricted to in-frame clones and leaves out a portion. Found here are under 2,500,000 clones, about 94% of them singletons; the top ten hold approximately 0.13%. The sequencing input was naive CD4+ T cells sorted from blood. Noted subset: CD45RA+ positively selected. The receptors derive from a man younger than 35 in good health.

The chain employs TRBV2 and TRBJ1-4; D is undetermined. The germline V gene encodes CDR1 SNHLY and CDR2 FYNNEI. CDR3 length equals 14 residues. Trimming pared 6 bases from V and 5 bases from J, leaving 13 bases between. CDR3 nucleotide sequence: TGTGCCAGCAGGGTTGAGGAAGGGAATGAAAAACTGTTTTTT. This codes for CASRVEEGNEKLFF.

The chain combines TRBV18 with TRBJ1-1; D gene ambiguous. Trimming stripped 0 bases from V and 6 bases from J, with 8 bases between. The CDR3 is 13 residues long. Germline loops: CDR1 KGHSH, CDR2 LQKENI. The DNA of the CDR3 is TGTGCCAGCTCACCACCGGCCGGGGCTGAAGCTTTCTTT. Its protein product is CASSPPAGAEAFF.

The rearrangement links TRBV7-8 to TRBJ2-7, with D possibly being TRBD2 (5 bases). The CDR3 consists of 14 residues. V gave up 5 bases and J gave up 7 bases, with 18 bases separating them. Germline V lookup: CDR1 SGHVS, CDR2 FQNEAQ. The CDR3 loop reads CASSPSGLTLEQYF. The CDR3 DNA reads as TGTGCCAGCAGCCCCTCGGGGTTGACACTTGAGCAGTACTTC.

V and J are TRBV9 and TRBJ1-5; D possibly corresponds to TRBD1 (6 bases). The CDR3 has 14 amino acids. V dropped 3 bases and J dropped 6 bases, with 13 bases sitting between them. CDR1 and CDR2 (germline): SGDLS, YYNGEE. The CDR3, as DNA: TGTGCCAGCAGCGCCCAGGGGTCGAGTCAGCCCCAGCATTTT. Its protein is CASSAQGSSQPQHF.

The genes are TRBV6-1 and TRBJ2-1, with 8 bases that match TRBD1. With V trimmed by 4 bases and J by 1 base, 3 bases remained unmatched. This CDR3 has 15 amino acids. Per germline, CDR1 MNHNS and CDR2 SASEGT. In DNA, the CDR3 is TGTGCCAGCAGTGCAGGGGGCTGGTCCTACAATGAGCAGTTCTTC. Its translation: CASSAGGWSYNEQFF.

The chain couples TRBV7-4 to TRBJ2-1, with 8 bases that match TRBD2. The CDR3 sequence is 18 residues long. Germline assignment: CDR1 SGHVT and CDR2 SQSDAQ. V lost 4 bases to trimming and J lost 1 base; unmatched junction nucleotides: 12. Here the CDR3 reads CASSSHAGGLSSYNEQFF. The CDR3 nucleotides are TGTGCCAGCAGCTCCCATGCGGGAGGCCTGAGTTCCTACAATGAGCAGTTCTTC.

V is TRBV30 and J is TRBJ2-4, with 12 bases lining up with TRBD2. J was trimmed by 2 bases and V by 1 base; bases with no gene match: 0. CDR3 size: 15 residues. Germline CDR1 reads GTSNPN; CDR2 reads SVGIG (reference sequence). The CDR3 bases are TGTGCCTGGAGTGGGACTAGCGGGACCAAAAACATTCAGTACTTC. Amino acid sequence: CAWSGTSGTKNIQYF.

CDR3 nucleotides: TGTGCCAGCGCTCTCAATGAGCAGTTCTTC. This sequence encodes CASALNEQFF. This sequence joins TRBV6-6 and TRBJ2-1; D gene uncertain. The germline gives CDR1 MNHNY, CDR2 SVGAGI (reference sequence). V dropped 8 bases and J dropped 6 bases, with 5 bases sitting between them. The CDR3 is 10 amino acids.

This chain uses TRBV4-1 with TRBJ2-1; D possibly uses TRBD1 or TRBD2 (6 bases each). V was cut by 0 bases and J by 2 bases, with 11 bases left in between. Germline V lookup: CDR1 MGHRA, CDR2 YSYEKL. This CDR3 contains 16 residues. The CDR3 region is CASSQDPGAAYNEQFF. CDR3 DNA: TGCGCCAGCAGCCAAGATCCGGGGGCCGCCTACAATGAGCAGTTCTTC.

This chain uses TRBV5-4 with TRBJ2-7, with 9 bases matching TRBD2. Trimming removed 7 bases from V and 2 bases from J; junction bases left unmatched: 7. Germline lookup yields CDR1 SGHNT and CDR2 YYREEE (reference sequence). The CDR3 length is 14 residues. This CDR3 is CASRLAGAPYEQYF. The DNA for the CDR3 is TGTGCCAGCCGATTAGCGGGAGCCCCCTACGAGCAGTACTTC.

The chain couples TRBV5-5 to TRBJ2-3; 9 bases agree with TRBD2. The CDR3 consists of 15 residues. Looked up from germline, CDR1 is SGHKS and CDR2 is YYEKEE (reference sequence). The trim removed 0 bases at V and 5 bases at J, leaving 4 bases unmatched. The chain's CDR3 is CASSLVLAGVDTQYF. CDR3 nucleotides: TGTGCCAGCAGCTTGGTACTAGCGGGTGTAGATACGCAGTATTTT.

The CDR3 spells CASTPNPGTGELFF. The CDR3 nucleotides read TGTGCCAGCACCCCTAACCCGGGAACCGGGGAGCTGTTTTTT. The chain joins TRBV25-1 to TRBJ2-2; possibly TRBD2 for D (5 bases). The V gene lost 7 bases and the J gene lost 5 bases, with 14 bases spanning the gap. This CDR3 is 14 amino acids long. Germline V lookup: CDR1 MGHDK, CDR2 SYGVNS.

The chain uses TRBV5-4 and TRBJ1-4; D perhaps matches TRBD1 (6 bases). This CDR3 comprises 13 residues. CDR1 is SGHNT and CDR2 is YYREEE in the germline V gene (reference sequence). The V and J ends lost 4 bases and 7 bases respectively, with 11 bases between them. The CDR3 DNA is TGTGCCAGCAGCCTCGGGACAACTGAAAAACTGTTTTTT. This codes for CASSLGTTEKLFF.

The chain joins TRBV5-1 to TRBJ1-3; 7 bases agree with TRBD1. This CDR3 has 13 amino acids. Losses at the gene ends were 8 bases for V and 2 bases for J; bases not matched to a gene: 4. The germline gives CDR1 SGHRS, CDR2 YFSETQ. CDR3: CASRDSTGNTIYF. As DNA, the CDR3 is TGCGCCAGTAGGGACAGTACTGGAAACACCATATATTTT.

V usage is TRBV7-6 and J usage is TRBJ1-5; 7 bases are a match to TRBD1. Losses at the gene ends were 5 bases for V and 6 bases for J; bases not matched to a gene: 7. Germline V gene data show CDR1 as SGHVS and CDR2 as FNYEAQ. This CDR3 is built from 14 residues. CDR3 sequence: CASSLGQAGQPQHF. The CDR3, as DNA: TGTGCCAGCAGCCTAGGACAGGCGGGTCAGCCCCAGCATTTT.

The rearrangement joins TRBV5-1 to TRBJ2-7; the match to TRBD1 covers 7 bases. J lost 1 base, V lost 4 bases, and 11 bases had no gene match. CDR3 length: 16 residues. The germline V gene has CDR1 SGHRS and CDR2 YFSETQ. CDR3: CASSLETGRPSYEQYF. The DNA for the CDR3 is TGCGCCAGCAGCCTAGAGACAGGGCGGCCTTCCTACGAGCAGTACTTC.

As regards this clone: This specimen includes other DNA sequences encoding the same CDR3. The rearrangement links TRBV5-1 to TRBJ1-1; D might be TRBD1 (6 bases). Germline CDR1 and CDR2: SGHRS and YFSETQ. The CDR3 is made up of 14 amino acids. V was trimmed by 3 bases and J by 1 base, leaving 10 bases between them. The CDR3 nucleotides are TGCGCCAGCAGCTCCCTGACAGGGAACACTGAAGCTTTCTTT. It specifies CASSSLTGNTEAFF. The full variable domain, its missing parts supplied by reference TRBV5-1 and TRBJ1-1, is KAGVTQTPRYLIKTRGQQVTLSCSPISGHRSVSWYQQTPGQGLQFLFEYFSETQRNKGNFPGRFSGRQFSNSRSEMNVSTLELGDSALYLCASSSLTGNTEAFFGQGTRLTVV.

The gene calls are TRBV6-6 and TRBJ1-5, with D unresolved. This CDR3 has 13 amino acids. The germline V gene encodes CDR1 MNHNY and CDR2 SVGAGI (reference sequence). The V gene lost 7 bases and the J gene lost 10 bases, with 17 bases spanning the gap. CDR3 nucleotide sequence: TGTGCCAGCAAGCGGCAGGATAGTGGCCCCCAGCATTTT. It specifies CASKRQDSGPQHF.

In regard to this clone: Within the sample, other DNA sequences also encode this same CDR3. The chain combines TRBV7-9 with TRBJ2-7, with TRBD1 identical over 7 bases. Germline values: CDR1 SEHNR, CDR2 FQNEAQ (reference sequence). J was trimmed by 4 bases and V by 5 bases; bases with no gene match: 2. CDR3 length: 12 residues. The CDR3 sequence is CASSRTGYEQYF. The CDR3 DNA follows: TGTGCCAGCAGCAGGACAGGTTACGAGCAGTACTTC.

For this clone: One end of the junction does not line up with germline, which may come from a read error. The chain combines TRBV5-6 with TRBJ2-7; D not certain. The CDR3 runs 12 residues. Germline CDR1 is SGHDT and CDR2 is YYEEEE. The chain's CDR3 is CASSFTSNEQYF. The DNA for the CDR3 is TGCGCCAGCAGCTTCACCTCCAACGAGCAGTACTTC.

The genes are TRBV30 and TRBJ1-5; D unresolved. Germline lookup yields CDR1 GTSNPN and CDR2 SVGIG (reference sequence). There are 16 residues in the CDR3. Deletions cut 1 base from V and 6 bases from J, with 19 bases between. In nucleotides, the CDR3 is TGTGCCTGGAGTGGATGGGTCCCCCAAGGGATTCAGCCCCAGCATTTT. Translated: CAWSGWVPQGIQPQHF.

J is TRBJ2-2 and V is TRBV12-5; D remains unclear. CDR1 and CDR2 (germline): LGHNT, FRNRAP. The CDR3 runs 14 residues. V was trimmed by 6 bases and J by 7 bases, leaving 15 bases between them. The CDR3 is CASGPSGLGGELFF. The CDR3 nucleotides are TGTGCTAGTGGGCCCTCGGGCTTGGGCGGGGAGCTGTTTTTT.

The V and J genes are TRBV28 and TRBJ2-1, with unresolved D. CDR1 and CDR2 (germline): MDHEN, SYDVKM. There are 16 residues in the CDR3. V was clipped by 8 bases and J by 4 bases, with 21 bases between them. As DNA, the CDR3 is TGTGCCAGCCAAACACCCACCGTTGGGGAATACAATGAGCAGTTCTTC. Encoded protein: CASQTPTVGEYNEQFF. Variable domain in full (rest from reference TRBV28 and TRBJ2-1): DVKVTQSSRYLVKRTGEKVFLECVQDMDHENMFWYRQDPGLGLRLIYFSYDVKMKEKGDIPEGYSVSREKKERFSLILESASTNQTSMYLCASQTPTVGEYNEQFFGPGTRLTVL.

This rearrangement joins TRBV30 to TRBJ2-3, with a weak D call TRBD2 (5 bases). Germline lookup yields CDR1 GTSNPN and CDR2 SVGIG (reference sequence). The CDR3 consists of 12 residues. V dropped 5 bases and J dropped 6 bases, with 12 bases sitting between them. The CDR3 loop is CAWGTSGDTQYF. The CDR3 DNA follows: TGTGCCTGGGGAACGTCGGGGGATACGCAGTATTTT.

This clone was seen only a few times. The chain links TRBV27 to TRBJ1-1; 10 nucleotides agree with TRBD1. The length of the CDR3 is 16 residues. J lost 5 bases, V lost 0 bases, and 6 bases had no gene match. Germline V CDR1 and CDR2: MNHEY, SMNVEV (reference sequence). CDR3 region: CASSLSTGGPRTEAFF. The CDR3 DNA follows: TGTGCCAGCAGTTTATCGACAGGGGGCCCGCGAACTGAAGCTTTCTTT.

V and J are TRBV19 and TRBJ1-1; TRBD1 matches 7 bases. The germline CDR1 and CDR2 sequences are LNHDA and SQIVND (reference sequence). The V segment lost 9 bases and the J segment 4 bases; nucleotides outside the gene matches: 11. CDR3 length: 14 residues. The CDR3 region is CASTSEGAATEAFF. The CDR3 region has the DNA TGTGCCAGCACGTCTGAGGGGGCGGCCACTGAAGCTTTCTTT.

The chain employs TRBV30 and TRBJ1-1, with TRBD1 as a possible D gene (6 bases). CDR3 size: 14 residues. Germline CDR1 reads GTSNPN; CDR2 reads SVGIG (reference sequence). The V end lost 1 base, the J end lost 6 bases, and 15 bases lay between the germline ends. DNA of the CDR3: TGTGCCTGGAGTGAAGGGGGTATTGGCGCTGAAGCTTTCTTT. Translated, it gives CAWSEGGIGAEAFF.

The CDR3, as DNA: TGTGCCAGCAGTGAGGGGACAGGGGGGCCCTATGGCTACACCTTC. This sequence encodes CASSEGTGGPYGYTF. V usage is TRBV6-4 and J usage is TRBJ1-2; 11 nucleotides match TRBD1. Germline V lookup: CDR1 MRHNA, CDR2 SNTAGT. The CDR3 extends over 15 amino acids. Unmatched junction bases numbered 4, after V lost 3 bases and J lost 4 bases.

This clone appeared a single time. The rearrangement joins TRBV27 to TRBJ2-7; TRBD1 aligns across 7 bases. The V and J ends lost 2 bases and 7 bases, in that order; junction bases with no gene match: 11. CDR3 size: 15 residues. Germline lookup yields CDR1 MNHEY and CDR2 SMNVEV (reference sequence). Written as DNA, the CDR3 is TGTGCCAGCAGTTTAAGGCGACAGGGAGAAGGGGAGCAGTACTTC. It yields the protein CASSLRRQGEGEQYF.

The CDR3 DNA reads TGTGCCATCAGTGATGTTGTCAGCAATCAGCCCCAGCATTTT. Its translation: CAISDVVSNQPQHF. V is TRBV10-3 and J is TRBJ1-5; D unresolved. There are 14 residues in the CDR3. V dropped 3 bases and J dropped 1 base, with 7 bases sitting between them. The germline CDR1 and CDR2 sequences are ENHRY and SYGVKD.